This T cell receptor beta chain was identified during a study of early T cells in non-severe SARS-CoV-2 infection. Turning to the study itself: With bulk RNA from unsorted whole blood as input, sequencing yielded unpaired chains.

Tagging with unique molecular identifiers was applied to individual cDNA molecules. A single record per CDR3 protein comes from TCRdb applying MiXCR to the 5' RACE reads. Here the sample spans approximately 32,000 distinct CDR3 sequences, 5.5% to 8% being singletons. Study-level findings and limits: VDJdb matches were skewed toward anti-spike CD8 T cell responses.

Germline V gives CDR1 MDHEN, CDR2 SYDVKM. This CDR3 is 11 amino acids long. V was cut by 3 bases and J by 4 bases, with 3 bases left in between. In the case of this clonotype: Antigen specificity is unknown.

The TCR was taken from an adult who was a healthcare worker with PCR-confirmed SARS-CoV-2 infection or an uninfected control (not recorded which). Sequencing input: whole blood. This chain uses TRBV28 with TRBJ1-1; D is uncertain. CDR3 residues: CASSFFTEAFF. The CDR3 DNA is TGTGCCAGCAGTTTTTTCACTGAAGCTTTCTTT.